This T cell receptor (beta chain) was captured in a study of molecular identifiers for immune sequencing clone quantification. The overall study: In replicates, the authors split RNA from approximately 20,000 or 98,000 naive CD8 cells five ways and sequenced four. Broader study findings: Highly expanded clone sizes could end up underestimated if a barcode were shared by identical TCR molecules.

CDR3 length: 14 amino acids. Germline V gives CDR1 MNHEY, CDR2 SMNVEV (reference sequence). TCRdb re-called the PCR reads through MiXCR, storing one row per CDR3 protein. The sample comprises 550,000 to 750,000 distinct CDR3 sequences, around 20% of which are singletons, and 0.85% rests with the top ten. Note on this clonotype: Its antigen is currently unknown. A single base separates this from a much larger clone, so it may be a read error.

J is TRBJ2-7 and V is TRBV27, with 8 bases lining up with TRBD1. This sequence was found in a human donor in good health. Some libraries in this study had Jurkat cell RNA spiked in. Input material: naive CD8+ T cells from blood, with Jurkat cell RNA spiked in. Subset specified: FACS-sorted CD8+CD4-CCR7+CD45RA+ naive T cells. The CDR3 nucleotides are TGTGTCAGCAGTCTTGGACAGGGTGAGGTCGAGCAGTACTTC. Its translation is CVSSLGQGEVEQYF.